This T cell receptor beta chain was sequenced in a study of shared clonotypes between healthy human individuals. General observations from the study: Estimated richness values were generally larger in naive subsets than in memory subsets.

Remarks on this clone: Its antigen is as yet unknown.

Using immunoSEQ multiplex PCR, the repertoire was profiled, and TCRdb retains in-frame clones only, with some absent. The sample has 2.5 million or so clones; approximately 90% are singletons. This CDR3 spans 15 amino acids. The V and J ends lost 1 base and 0 bases, in that order; junction bases with no gene match: 6. The germline CDR1 and CDR2 sequences are GTSNPN and SVGIG (reference sequence). What was sequenced was naive CD4+ T cells sorted from blood. Subset described: CD45RA+ positively selected. The TCR was taken from a man younger than 35 in good health. This chain joins TRBV30 and TRBJ2-7; 7 positions match TRBD1. The CDR3: CAWSDLGDSSYEQYF. The DNA for the CDR3 is TGTGCCTGGAGTGACCTCGGGGACAGCTCCTACGAGCAGTACTTC.